These 7 T cell receptor beta chains originate from one sample sequenced in a study of CD8+ T cells in alopecia areata. Documented treatment: oral pan-JAK inhibitor, 5-10 mg twice daily. Isolated RNA was reverse transcribed into cDNA used as the sequencing template. Profiling relied on immunoSEQ multiplex PCR, and the TCRdb table lists in-frame clones only, not all of them. The sample holds more than 90,000 clones, roughly two thirds seen once. The sample was CD8+ T cells sorted from blood, taken at week 4, from a patient treated with tofacitinib. The receptors come from a human donor with alopecia areata.

The chain combines TRBV29-1 with TRBJ2-7; 12 bases are shared with TRBD1. CDR3 length: 14 residues. The germline V gene encodes CDR1 SQVTM and CDR2 ANQGSEA. The V segment lost 1 base and the J segment 4 bases; nucleotides outside the gene matches: 2. Here the CDR3 reads CSVEAGQGAYEQYF. The CDR3, as DNA: TGCAGCGTTGAAGCGGGACAGGGGGCATACGAGCAGTACTTC.

The table lists this clone with a few counts. The chain is built from TRBV4-1 and TRBJ1-5, with 8 nucleotides matching TRBD1. The length of the CDR3 is 18 residues. After removal of 1 base from V and 0 bases from J, the junction contained 8 bases not matched to a gene. Germline assignment: CDR1 MGHRA and CDR2 YSYEKL. In DNA, the CDR3 is TGCGCCAGCAGCCAAGTCCGGGACAGGCCCCTTAGCAATCAGCCCCAGCATTTT. Translated, it gives CASSQVRDRPLSNQPQHF.

As concerns this clone: A read error may account for a junction end that differs from germline. The CDR3, as DNA: TGTGCCAGCAGCGTAGTGGGGGTTCCCTACACTGAGCAGTTCTTC. Residues: CASSVVGVPYTEQFF. The rearrangement links TRBV9 to TRBJ2-1; D is perhaps TRBD1 or TRBD2 (5 bases each). The CDR3 sequence is 15 residues long. Germline lookup yields CDR1 SGDLS and CDR2 YYNGEE.

This clone has a single count. The chain recombines TRBV28 with TRBJ2-1; TRBD2 matches 13 bases. The germline V gene has CDR1 MDHEN and CDR2 SYDVKM. J lost 8 bases, V lost 2 bases, and 6 bases had no gene match. The CDR3 extends over 16 amino acids. The DNA of the CDR3 is TGTGCCAGCAGTTTACTCACTAGCGGGGGGGCTTATGAGCAGTTCTTC. Encoded protein: CASSLLTSGGAYEQFF.

This chain connects TRBV6-5 to TRBJ2-5; 9 nucleotides match TRBD2. This CDR3 is built from 16 residues. Germline trimming cut 2 bases from V and 5 bases from J; bases unmatched to any gene: 9. Germline values: CDR1 MNHEY, CDR2 SVGAGI. CDR3 loop: CASSYTQLAGEETQYF. The DNA for the CDR3 is TGTGCCAGCAGTTACACCCAGTTAGCGGGGGAGGAGACCCAGTACTTC.

The V call is TRBV7-8, the J call TRBJ2-1; 7 nucleotides match TRBD2. This CDR3 has 17 residues. The V gene's germline CDR1 is SGHVS and CDR2 FQNEAQ. The V gene end was trimmed by 5 bases and the J gene end by 0 bases; junction bases not matched to a gene: 10. This chain's CDR3 is CASSAKGREFSYNEQFF. DNA of the CDR3: TGTGCCAGCAGCGCCAAAGGGCGGGAGTTCTCCTACAATGAGCAGTTCTTC.

There are a few counts of this clone. The chain recombines TRBV27 with TRBJ2-2; D possibly corresponds to TRBD1 (5 bases). V dropped 6 bases and J dropped 4 bases, with 12 bases sitting between them. The V gene's germline CDR1 is MNHEY and CDR2 SMNVEV (reference sequence). The CDR3 spans 14 residues. The CDR3 region has the DNA TGTGCCAGCAGGGGCTATAGGGGCACCGGGGAGCTGTTTTTT. This sequence encodes CASRGYRGTGELFF.